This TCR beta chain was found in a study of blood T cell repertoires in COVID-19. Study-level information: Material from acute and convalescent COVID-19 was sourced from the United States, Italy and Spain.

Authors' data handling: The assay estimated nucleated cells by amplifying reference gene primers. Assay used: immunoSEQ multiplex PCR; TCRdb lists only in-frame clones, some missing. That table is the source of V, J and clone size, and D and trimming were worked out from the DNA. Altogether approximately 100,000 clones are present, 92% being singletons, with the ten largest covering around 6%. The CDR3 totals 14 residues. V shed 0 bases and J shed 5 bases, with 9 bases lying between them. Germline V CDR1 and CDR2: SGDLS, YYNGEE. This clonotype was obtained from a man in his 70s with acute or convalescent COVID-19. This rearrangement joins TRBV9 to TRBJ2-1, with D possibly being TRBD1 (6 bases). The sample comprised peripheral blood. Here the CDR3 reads CASSVGGQNNEQFF. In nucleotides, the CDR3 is TGTGCCAGCAGCGTAGGGGGGCAGAACAATGAGCAGTTCTTC.